A single sample is the source of the 19 T cell receptor beta chains below, sequenced in a study of glioma-infiltrating T cells. The iRepertoire nested amplicon-rescue multiplex PCR amplified TCR alpha and beta CDR3s from RNA. Each CDR3 protein is one row after TCRdb ran MiXCR on the multiplex PCR reads. The repertoire holds more than 90,000 distinct CDR3 sequences, with around 42% as singletons. The sample comprised glioma tissue, nonneoplastic brain tissue, or PBMCs (not recorded which). The source of these receptors is a human donor with low-grade glioma or glioblastoma, undergoing nonglioma brain surgery, or in good health (not recorded which).

This clonotype was observed at least ten times. V is TRBV18 and J is TRBJ2-3; tentatively, D is TRBD1 (5 bases). Germline V lookup: CDR1 KGHSH, CDR2 LQKENI. This CDR3 is 15 amino acids long. V gave up 0 bases and J gave up 2 bases, with 9 bases separating them. CDR3 sequence: CASSPPDSSTDTQYF. CDR3 sequence (DNA): TGTGCCAGCTCACCACCCGACAGCTCCACAGATACGCAGTATTTT.

This clonotype was observed many times. The J gene is TRBJ2-2, the V gene TRBV2; possibly TRBD1 for D (6 bases). Germline V gene lookup returns CDR1 SNHLY and CDR2 FYNNEI. Trimming shortened V by 6 bases and J by 2 bases, and 16 bases separated the two germline ends. The CDR3 spans 16 residues. The CDR3 DNA reads as TGTGCCAGCAGGAGGAACCCAGGGGCAAACACCGGGGAGCTGTTTTTT. Encoded protein: CASRRNPGANTGELFF.

This clonotype was picked up many times. V is TRBV19 and J is TRBJ2-3; D unresolved. This CDR3 region has 12 residues. Trimming removed 8 bases at V and 4 bases at J, with 10 bases between. Germline V gene lookup returns CDR1 LNHDA and CDR2 SQIVND (reference sequence). CDR3 amino acids: CASRASPDTQYF. DNA of the CDR3: TGTGCCAGTCGGGCCAGCCCAGATACGCAGTATTTT.

This clonotype was seen at least ten times. The V gene is TRBV12-3 or TRBV12-4, the J gene TRBJ1-5; 11 positions agree with TRBD1. The CDR3 consists of 16 residues. With V trimmed by 2 bases and J by 7 bases, 7 bases remained unmatched. This CDR3 reads CASSLWDRGTRQPQHF. The CDR3 region has the DNA TGTGCCAGCAGTTTATGGGACAGGGGGACGAGGCAGCCCCAGCATTTT.

Only one count was recorded for this clonotype. The chain links TRBV27 to TRBJ2-3, with 11 bases identical to TRBD2. The CDR3 totals 16 residues. Germline V gene sequence: CDR1 MNHEY, CDR2 SMNVEV (reference sequence). After removal of 6 bases from V and 3 bases from J, the junction contained 8 bases not matched to a gene. In nucleotides, the CDR3 is TGTGCCAGCAGCATATCGGCTAGCGGGAGGACAGATACGCAGTATTTT. This sequence encodes CASSISASGRTDTQYF.

The chain couples TRBV27 to TRBJ1-6, with 8 bases matching TRBD1. The germline V gene has CDR1 MNHEY and CDR2 SMNVEV (reference sequence). This CDR3 has 15 residues. Losses at the gene ends were 3 bases for V and 9 bases for J; bases not matched to a gene: 7. CDR3 residues: CASSFGTGTTSPLHF. The CDR3 region has the DNA TGTGCCAGCAGTTTCGGGACAGGAACAACTTCACCCCTCCACTTT.

This clonotype was seen only once. The conserved phenylalanine or tryptophan normally closing the CDR3 is absent here, so this likely arose from a read error. The chain carries TRBV27 and TRBJ2-1, with D unresolved. CDR3 length: 15 amino acids. V was clipped by 6 bases and J by 2 bases, with 14 bases between them. The germline CDR1 and CDR2 sequences are MNHEY and SMNVEV (reference sequence). The DNA for the CDR3 is TGTGCCAGCAGCTCATTTGGGTTAACCTACAATGAGCAGTTCTCC. Amino acids: CASSSFGLTYNEQFS.

Many counts were recorded for this clonotype. The rearrangement joins TRBV2 to TRBJ1-1, with a possible D match to TRBD1 (6 bases). This CDR3 has 13 residues. V dropped 6 bases and J dropped 5 bases, with 13 bases sitting between them. Per germline, CDR1 SNHLY and CDR2 FYNNEI. DNA of the CDR3: TGTGCCAGCAGCTCTACAGGGTTTACTGAAGCTTTCTTT. It encodes CASSSTGFTEAFF.

V and J are TRBV29-1 and TRBJ1-4; a possible D gene is TRBD1 (5 bases). Germline V gene lookup returns CDR1 SQVTM and CDR2 ANQGSEA. This CDR3 is 15 amino acids long. Trimming removed 7 bases from V and 4 bases from J, with 19 bases in between. CDR3 sequence: CSALKTGTDNEKLFF. The CDR3 DNA reads TGCAGCGCCCTAAAGACCGGGACGGATAATGAAAAACTGTTTTTT.

This clonotype has a count of ten or more. The chain carries TRBV20-1 and TRBJ1-2; D is uncertain. V shed 0 bases and J shed 4 bases, with 15 bases lying between them. This CDR3 is 15 amino acids long. Germline values: CDR1 DFQATT, CDR2 SNEGSKA (reference sequence). The CDR3 DNA is TGCAGTGCTAGAGACGAATTACGTACCTTCTATGGCTACACCTTC. It is translated as CSARDELRTFYGYTF.

This clonotype was seen once. The rearrangement joins TRBV28 to TRBJ2-5; TRBD2 matches 11 bases. The CDR3 totals 15 residues. V was pared by 3 bases and J by 5 bases, with 5 bases of the junction left unmatched. Germline V gene lookup returns CDR1 MDHEN and CDR2 SYDVKM. This CDR3 reads CASSFSGGGWETQYF. The CDR3 DNA follows: TGTGCCAGCAGTTTTAGCGGGGGGGGGTGGGAGACCCAGTACTTC.

Many counts were recorded for this clonotype. V and J are TRBV20-1 and TRBJ2-7; TRBD2 matches at 11 bases. This CDR3 region has 15 residues. J gave up 0 bases and V 2 bases, and 3 bases lay outside the gene matches. Looked up from germline, CDR1 is DFQATT and CDR2 is SNEGSKA (reference sequence). The chain's CDR3 is CSARPSGGNSYEQYF. CDR3 sequence (DNA): TGCAGTGCTAGACCTAGCGGGGGGAACTCCTACGAGCAGTACTTC.

Points on this clonotype: A read error is possible here, since a much larger clone lies one base away. The chain couples TRBV29-1 to TRBJ2-1; 10 positions match TRBD2. CDR3 length: 12 residues. The germline V gene encodes CDR1 SQVTM and CDR2 ANQGSEA. The CDR3 spells CSVVRTSGEQLF. The DNA for the CDR3 is TGCAGCGTTGTACGGACTAGCGGCGAGCAGTTGTTC.

This clonotype is a singleton in its sample. This chain joins TRBV2 and TRBJ2-3, with 9 positions matching TRBD1. The germline CDR1 and CDR2 sequences are SNHLY and FYNNEI. The CDR3 sequence is 16 residues long. J lost 3 bases, V lost 6 bases, and 10 bases had no gene match. For the CDR3, the DNA is TGTGCCAGCAGGGACTGGGGGACAGGGATGACAGATACGCAGTATTTT. Amino acid sequence: CASRDWGTGMTDTQYF.

Of note for this clonotype: An end of the junction differs from the germline gene, which may be a read error. The chain has TRBV6-1 and TRBJ2-1; D is perhaps TRBD1 (5 bases). The CDR3 length is 15 residues. Germline lookup yields CDR1 MNHNS and CDR2 SASEGT. This CDR3 is CAISEDTTGSYEQFF. For the CDR3, the DNA is TGTGCCATCAGTGAGGACACGACCGGGTCCTATGAGCAGTTCTTC.

This clonotype was counted at least ten times. V is TRBV4-3 and J is TRBJ2-5; tentatively, D is TRBD2 (6 bases). Trimming took off 2 bases at V and 1 base at J, with 8 bases between the two ends. The CDR3 covers 14 residues. The germline V gene encodes CDR1 LGHNA and CDR2 YSLEER. CDR3 region: CASSQNSGQETQYF. The CDR3 bases are TGCGCCAGCAGCCAAAATAGCGGCCAAGAGACCCAGTACTTC.

This clonotype was observed many times. V and J are TRBV7-6 and TRBJ2-1; D not certain. V lost 4 bases and J 5 bases, leaving 9 bases between the germline ends. This CDR3 region has 13 residues. Germline loops: CDR1 SGHVS, CDR2 FNYEAQ. CDR3 sequence: CASSYGPDNEQFF. Here the CDR3 DNA reads TGTGCCAGCAGCTATGGCCCGGACAATGAGCAGTTCTTC.

A word on this clonotype: With a much larger clone just one base away, this may be a read error. V gene TRBV19 combines with J gene TRBJ2-2; 10 bases match TRBD2. The CDR3 has 16 amino acids. CDR1 is LNHDA, CDR2 SQIVND, per germline (reference sequence). The CDR3 DNA follows: TGTGCCAGTAGTGGACTAGCGGCCCAGAACTCCGGGGAGCTGTTTTTT. As protein: CASSGLAAQNSGELFF.

This rearrangement joins TRBV27 to TRBJ2-1; maybe TRBD1 (5 bases). CDR3 length equals 15 residues. Germline V lookup: CDR1 MNHEY, CDR2 SMNVEV (reference sequence). Trimming cost V 6 bases and J 5 bases, with 17 bases left between them. CDR3 coding DNA: TGTGCCAGCAGCCCCAGGACACCATCCAACAATGAGCAGTTCTTC. Protein product: CASSPRTPSNNEQFF.